This section outlines one T cell receptor beta chain sequence together with its context. As yet, its antigen is unknown. This sample was taken from a study of shared clonotypes between healthy human individuals. Study in general: Each donor's CD4 naive and CD4 memory cells filled three plates apiece, CD8 naive two, and CD8 memory one.

CDR3 length equals 14 residues. The germline gives CDR1 SGHNT, CDR2 YYREEE (reference sequence). V was shortened by 3 bases and J by 0 bases, with 7 bases between the two germline ends. Splitting of each subset's genomic DNA was done evenly across several immunoSEQ plates. Profiled with immunoSEQ multiplex PCR; TCRdb holds only in-frame clones, not every one. The table shows around 600,000 clones, with approximately 95% occurring only once. The naive CD8 fraction comprised CD45RO-negative cells positively selected for CCR7 and excluded terminally differentiated effector memory CD45RA+ cells. Study results and limitations: Compared with clonotypes that all four donors shared, non-shared clonotypes had lower generation probabilities.

The chain employs TRBV5-4 and TRBJ2-1, with D tentatively TRBD2 (6 bases). The TCR comes from a woman aged 25-40 years in good health. The sequenced sample was naive CD8+ T cells sorted from blood. This chain's CDR3 is CASSWDFSYNEQFF. The CDR3 nucleotides read TGTGCCAGCAGCTGGGACTTCTCCTACAATGAGCAGTTCTTC.